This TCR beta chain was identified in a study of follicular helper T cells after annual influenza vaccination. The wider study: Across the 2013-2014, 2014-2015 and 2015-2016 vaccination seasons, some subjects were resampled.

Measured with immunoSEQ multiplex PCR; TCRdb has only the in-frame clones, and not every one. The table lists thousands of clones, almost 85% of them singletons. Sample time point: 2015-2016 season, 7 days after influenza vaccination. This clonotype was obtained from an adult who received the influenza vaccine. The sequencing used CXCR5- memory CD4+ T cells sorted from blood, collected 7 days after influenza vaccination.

CDR3 sequence (DNA): TGTGCCAGTAGGGGAATGGGGGGCGGTGAGAGCAATCAGCCCCAGCATTTT. It codes for CASRGMGGGESNQPQHF. The chain joins TRBV19 to TRBJ1-5, with D possibly matching TRBD1 (6 bases). Germline loops: CDR1 LNHDA, CDR2 SQIVND (reference sequence). The CDR3 runs 17 residues. Trimming took off 6 bases at V and 1 base at J, with 19 bases between the two ends.